The 26 T cell receptor beta chains reported below all come from one sample, sequenced in a study of blood T cell repertoires in COVID-19. This table comes from immunoSEQ multiplex PCR, and its TCRdb copy is limited to in-frame clones, with some not included. The sample consists of tens of thousands of clones, approximately 89% of them appearing once. The sample consisted of peripheral blood. These TCRs come from a woman of 80 years or more with acute or convalescent COVID-19.

This clone was observed once. This chain links TRBV10-2 with TRBJ2-7; 7 bases map to TRBD2. Unmatched junction bases numbered 3, after V lost 5 bases and J lost 5 bases. Germline V lookup: CDR1 WSHSY, CDR2 SAAADI. This CDR3 is built from 12 residues. The CDR3 loop is CASSSGAHEQYF. CDR3 in DNA: TGCGCCAGCAGTAGCGGGGCTCACGAGCAGTACTTC.

The V call is TRBV2, the J call TRBJ1-4; D not certain. With 7 bases removed from V and 8 bases from J, the gap between germline ends came to 14 bases. The CDR3 has 13 amino acids. Germline V gene lookup returns CDR1 SNHLY and CDR2 FYNNEI. CDR3 loop: CASNEGMGEKLFF. CDR3 nucleotide sequence: TGTGCCAGCAACGAGGGCATGGGGGAAAAACTGTTTTTT. The full variable domain, completed using reference TRBV2 and TRBJ1-4, is EPEVTQTPSHQVTQMGQEVILRCVPISNHLYFYWYRQILGQKVEFLVSFYNNEISEKSEIFDDQFSVERPDGSNFTLKIRSTKLEDSAMYFCASNEGMGEKLFFGSGTQLSVL.

V gene TRBV6-5 combines with J gene TRBJ2-2, with D possibly being TRBD1 (6 bases). Germline CDR1 reads MNHEY; CDR2 reads SVGAGI. This CDR3 is built from 15 residues. Trimming cost V 6 bases and J 4 bases, with 15 bases left between them. DNA for the CDR3: TGTGCCAGCAGATCCCCCAGGGGCGGCACCGGGGAGCTGTTTTTT. Protein: CASRSPRGGTGELFF.

The chain recombines TRBV28 with TRBJ1-2; 9 nucleotides match TRBD1. V shed 6 bases and J 7 bases; nucleotides not matched to a gene: 6. This CDR3 spans 13 amino acids. CDR1 is MDHEN and CDR2 is SYDVKM in the germline V gene. CDR3 in amino acids: CASRSTGGFGYTF. CDR3 in DNA: TGTGCCAGCAGGTCAACAGGGGGCTTTGGCTACACCTTC.

The chain links TRBV6-5 to TRBJ1-2; maybe TRBD1 (6 bases). The germline CDR1 and CDR2 sequences are MNHEY and SVGAGI. Trimming pared 7 bases from V and 8 bases from J, leaving 17 bases between. CDR3 length equals 13 residues. CDR3 in DNA: TGTGCCAGCACTAGCCAGGGGTCTGGAGGCTACACCTTC. Translation: CASTSQGSGGYTF.

The chain links TRBV11-2 to TRBJ2-1; 7 bases line up with TRBD1. The CDR3 is 13 amino acids. Germline trimming cut 2 bases from V and 10 bases from J; bases unmatched to any gene: 5. Germline loops: CDR1 SGHAT, CDR2 FQNNGV. The CDR3 DNA sequence: TGTGCCAGCAGCTTATTTAGGGGGCTGGAGCAGTTCTTC. Translating it yields CASSLFRGLEQFF.

This rearrangement joins TRBV10-3 to TRBJ1-6; TRBD1 matches 8 bases. V gave up 0 bases and J gave up 7 bases; unmatched junction bases: 5. This CDR3 spans 16 amino acids. Germline-derived CDR1 and CDR2 are ENHRY and SYGVKD. CDR3 amino acids: CAISESTGAANSPLHF. CDR3 sequence (DNA): TGTGCCATCAGTGAGTCGACAGGGGCGGCGAATTCACCCCTCCACTTT.

This sequence joins TRBV6-5 and TRBJ2-2, with TRBD2 as a possible D gene (5 bases). Germline assignment: CDR1 MNHEY and CDR2 SVGAGI. The length of the CDR3 is 14 residues. The V and J ends lost 5 bases and 6 bases respectively, with 13 bases between them. The DNA of the CDR3 is TGTGCCAGCAGTACCACGGGGTCGGCCGGGGAGCTGTTTTTT. Its translation: CASSTTGSAGELFF.

The chain combines TRBV5-1 with TRBJ2-3, with D perhaps TRBD2 (5 bases). Germline V gives CDR1 SGHRS, CDR2 YFSETQ. Trimming took off 4 bases at V and 0 bases at J, with 12 bases between the two ends. The CDR3 contains 15 residues. The CDR3 region is CASSPGVGSTDTQYF. CDR3 DNA: TGCGCCAGCAGCCCCGGGGTGGGGAGCACAGATACGCAGTATTTT.

This clone was found a few times. The V call is TRBV27, the J call TRBJ2-3, with 7 positions matching TRBD1. Looked up from germline, CDR1 is MNHEY and CDR2 is SMNVEV (reference sequence). The CDR3 has 14 amino acids. The V segment lost 5 bases and the J segment 5 bases; nucleotides outside the gene matches: 7. The CDR3 DNA sequence: TGTGCCAGCAGTACGCTACAGGGGTTAGATACGCAGTATTTT. Residues: CASSTLQGLDTQYF.

This chain uses TRBV11-2 with TRBJ1-1; maybe TRBD1 (6 bases). The V and J ends lost 4 bases and 1 base respectively, with 10 bases between them. In germline, CDR1 is SGHAT, CDR2 FQNNGV. The length of the CDR3 is 14 residues. The CDR3 DNA sequence: TGTGCCAGCAGCTCGGGGACACAGAACACTGAAGCTTTCTTT. It codes for CASSSGTQNTEAFF.

This chain uses TRBV19 with TRBJ1-2; 9 bases fit TRBD1. CDR3 length: 14 residues. J was trimmed by 1 base and V by 5 bases; bases with no gene match: 2. Germline CDR1 reads LNHDA; CDR2 reads SQIVND (reference sequence). CDR3 coding DNA: TGTGCCAGTAGTCTGGACAGGGGTAACTATGGCTACACCTTC. This gives the protein CASSLDRGNYGYTF.

This clone was detected a few times. The genes are TRBV7-9 and TRBJ2-7; D perhaps matches TRBD2 (6 bases). The germline CDR1 and CDR2 sequences are SEHNR and FQNEAQ (reference sequence). The V and J ends lost 5 bases and 3 bases respectively, with 14 bases between them. This CDR3 contains 14 residues. As DNA, the CDR3 is TGTGCCAGCAGCCATAGTGGGGGGTTCTACGAGCAGTACGTC. This translates into CASSHSGGFYEQYV.

The V and J genes are TRBV20-1 and TRBJ2-3, with a possible D match to TRBD1 (6 bases). The V gene's germline CDR1 is DFQATT and CDR2 SNEGSKA (reference sequence). V was pared by 5 bases and J by 15 bases, with 18 bases between. This CDR3 has 11 residues. DNA of the CDR3: TGCAGTGCTGCGGACAGCCCGAGTTACTATTTT. This codes for CSAADSPSYYF.

J is TRBJ1-5 and V is TRBV5-1; D remains unclear. In germline, CDR1 is SGHRS, CDR2 YFSETQ. The CDR3 loop spans 14 amino acids. V shed 0 bases and J shed 3 bases, with 7 bases lying between them. The CDR3 is CASSLGAVNQPQHF. CDR3 nucleotide sequence: TGCGCCAGCAGCTTGGGGGCAGTCAATCAGCCCCAGCATTTT.

The rearrangement links TRBV7-2 to TRBJ2-3; D might be TRBD2 (6 bases). Germline V gene lookup returns CDR1 SGHTA and CDR2 FQGNSA. V shed 2 bases and J shed 3 bases, with 9 bases lying between them. This CDR3 has 14 amino acids. Written as DNA, the CDR3 is TGTGCCAGCAGCTTATGGGACTTGACAGATACGCAGTATTTT. This gives the protein CASSLWDLTDTQYF.

In this sample, this clone turned up once. The chain recombines TRBV30 with TRBJ2-4; no firm D call. Germline loops: CDR1 GTSNPN, CDR2 SVGIG (reference sequence). This CDR3 spans 15 amino acids. Trimming stripped 2 bases from V and 0 bases from J, with 11 bases between. CDR3 nucleotides: TGTGCCTGGAGTCCCTCCCCGGGAGCCAAAAACATTCAGTACTTC. It yields the protein CAWSPSPGAKNIQYF.

The V gene is TRBV28, the J gene TRBJ2-4; D is possibly TRBD2 (5 bases). CDR3 length equals 16 residues. Germline lookup yields CDR1 MDHEN and CDR2 SYDVKM. V dropped 6 bases and J dropped 0 bases, with 15 bases sitting between them. In DNA, the CDR3 is TGTGCCAGCAGCCCTCGGGGTAGCCCAGCCAAAAACATTCAGTACTTC. Encoded protein: CASSPRGSPAKNIQYF.

This chain links TRBV5-6 with TRBJ2-1; tentative D call: TRBD1 (6 bases). The V end was cut by 6 bases, the J end by 0 bases, with 16 bases between. CDR1 is SGHDT, CDR2 YYEEEE, per germline. The length of the CDR3 is 16 residues. CDR3 loop: CASMGDGGSSYNEQFF. The CDR3, as DNA: TGTGCCAGCATGGGTGATGGGGGCTCCTCCTACAATGAGCAGTTCTTC.

The gene calls are TRBV6-4 and TRBJ2-3, with a tentative D call TRBD2 (5 bases). V was clipped by 2 bases and J by 6 bases, with 12 bases between them. CDR3 size: 14 residues. Germline V gives CDR1 MRHNA, CDR2 SNTAGT. CDR3 nucleotides: TGTGCCAGCAGTGACAGGTCGAGGGCGGATACGCAGTATTTT. It translates to CASSDRSRADTQYF.

The J gene is TRBJ2-7, the V gene TRBV5-5, with D possibly TRBD2 on 5 matching bases. Deletions cut 7 bases from V and 4 bases from J, with 24 bases between. The CDR3 has 16 residues. The germline V gene has CDR1 SGHKS and CDR2 YYEKEE (reference sequence). As DNA, the CDR3 is TGTGCCAGCTCTGCCGGGGTGCGGGTGGATTTATACGAGCAGTACGTC. Encoded protein: CASSAGVRVDLYEQYV.

The V and J genes are TRBV5-5 and TRBJ2-1; D unclear. Trimming shortened V by 2 bases and J by 8 bases, and 8 bases separated the two germline ends. The CDR3 contains 12 residues. Germline assignment: CDR1 SGHKS and CDR2 YYEKEE (reference sequence). The CDR3 sequence: CASSLNRDEQFF. CDR3 DNA: TGTGCCAGCAGCTTAAACCGGGATGAGCAGTTCTTC.

The chain joins TRBV19 to TRBJ2-5; 9 bases map to TRBD2. Trimming removed 5 bases from V and 7 bases from J; junction bases left unmatched: 11. The CDR3 is 15 amino acids. Germline V gives CDR1 LNHDA, CDR2 SQIVND (reference sequence). DNA for the CDR3: TGTGCCAGTAGTTCCGATGTAGCGGGGGCAAGGACCCAGTACTTC. Amino acid sequence: CASSSDVAGARTQYF.

The V gene is TRBV5-1, the J gene TRBJ2-1, with 9 bases aligning to TRBD2. This CDR3 region has 16 residues. V shed 4 bases, J shed 8 bases, and the junction held 13 bases outside the gene matches. Germline V gene sequence: CDR1 SGHRS, CDR2 YFSETQ. CDR3 sequence: CASSLRTVASGDEQFF. DNA for the CDR3: TGCGCCAGCAGCCTTAGGACAGTGGCTAGCGGGGATGAGCAGTTCTTC.

The chain is built from TRBV30 and TRBJ1-2, with a weak D call TRBD1 (5 bases). Trimming shortened V by 2 bases and J by 3 bases, and 16 bases separated the two germline ends. The CDR3 loop spans 15 amino acids. Germline assignment: CDR1 GTSNPN and CDR2 SVGIG (reference sequence). CDR3 protein: CAWSLGFQGHYGYTF. In DNA form, the CDR3 reads TGTGCCTGGAGTTTGGGGTTTCAGGGCCACTATGGCTACACCTTC.

The CDR3 loop is CASSYSDRGYGDTQYF. Here the CDR3 DNA reads TGTGCCAGCAGTTACTCCGACAGGGGCTACGGGGATACGCAGTATTTT. The V and J genes are TRBV6-6 and TRBJ2-3; TRBD1 matches 8 bases. The CDR3 sequence is 16 residues long. V trimming: 0 bases; J trimming: 6 bases; junction bases outside the gene matches: 8. Per the germline V gene, CDR1 is MNHNY and CDR2 is SVGAGI (reference sequence).